This is a list of T cell receptor beta chains from one sample in a study of T cell changes during pregnancy in multiple sclerosis. Libraries were prepared by immunoSEQ multiplex PCR; TCRdb keeps only in-frame clonotypes and omits some of them. The data show under 55,000 clones, with about nine tenths seen just once and 9.5% to 13% held by the top ten. This sample comprised CD8+ T cells from peripheral blood mononuclear cells, obtained after pregnancy. The receptor set was obtained from a female donor with multiple sclerosis, enrolled in a pregnancy study. Both conserved end residues are part of each CDR3. D genes are given only for firm matches. Expanded clones are given a class, and other clones once, few, many or no size at all.

TRBJ2-7	NA	TRBV11-2	NA	TGTGCCAGCAGCTTCCGGTCCTACGAGCAGTACTTC	CASSFRSYEQYF
TRBJ2-3	NA	TRBV9	TRBD1	TGTGCCAGCAGCGTAGTCCCTATTCCCGGGACAGGAACCGACACAGATACGCAGTATTTT	CASSVVPIPGTGTDTDTQYF
TRBJ2-1	NA	TRBV7-9	NA	TGTGCCAGCAGCTTCAGCTGGAGCTCCTACAATGAGCAGTTCTTC	CASSFSWSSYNEQFF
TRBJ2-3	once	TRBV7-8	NA	TGTGCCAGCAGCTTTGTGTCTAGCTGGGGAACAGATACGCAGTATTTT	CASSFVSSWGTDTQYF
TRBJ2-1	NA	TRBV7-9	NA	TGTGCCAGCAGCCGTAATTTAGAGGAGCAGTTCTTC	CASSRNLEEQFF
TRBJ1-4	NA	TRBV27	TRBD1	TGTGCCAGCAGTTTGACAGGGAGTAATGAAAAACTGTTTTTT	CASSLTGSNEKLFF
TRBJ1-6	NA	TRBV19	NA	TGTGCCAGTAGTATGGGGACTGGCGCCAATTCACCCCTCCACTTT	CASSMGTGANSPLHF
TRBJ1-5	NA	TRBV2	TRBD1	TGTGCCAGCAGTCAATACGAAGGGGGCTTGGGCAATCAGCCCCAGCATTTT	CASSQYEGGLGNQPQHF
TRBJ2-3	NA	TRBV13	NA	TGTGCCAGCGGGAACCCGGGGGACACAGATACGCAGTATTTT	CASGNPGDTDTQYF
TRBJ1-2	NA	TRBV2	NA	TGTGCCAGCAGTGAGGGGGGGATTAACTATGGCTACACCTTC	CASSEGGINYGYTF
TRBJ2-7	NA	TRBV7-9	NA	TGTGCCAGCAGCTTAAGCACCGCCTACGAGCAGTACTTC	CASSLSTAYEQYF
TRBJ1-2	NA	TRBV5-6	NA	TGTGCCAGCAGCTGGGGGGTCGGGGATGGCTACACCTTC	CASSWGVGDGYTF
TRBJ1-5	NA	TRBV6-5	NA	TGTGCCAGCAATGGGGCCGGAAACAATCAGCCCCAGCATTTT	CASNGAGNNQPQHF
TRBJ2-2	NA	TRBV2	TRBD1	TGTGCCAGACAGGGGGCGAACACCGGGGAGCTGTTTTTT	CARQGANTGELFF
TRBJ2-2	NA	TRBV5-6	TRBD2	TGTGCCAGCAGCTGGGGACTAGCGGGAAACACCGGGGAGCTGTTTTTT	CASSWGLAGNTGELFF
TRBJ2-5	NA	TRBV27	TRBD2	TGTGCCAGCAGTGAAGCGGGGGCCCAAGAGACCCAGTACTTC	CASSEAGAQETQYF
TRBJ1-2	NA	TRBV7-8	NA	TGTGCCAGCAGCTTAGTCTCCGGGGGGGACTATGGCTACACCTTC	CASSLVSGGDYGYTF
TRBJ1-5	NA	TRBV19	NA	TGTGCCAGTAGTATTTGGCAGAATAGCAATCAGCCCCAGCATTTT	CASSIWQNSNQPQHF
TRBJ1-4	NA	TRBV6-5	TRBD1	TGTGCCAGCCGAGACAGGGGGAATGAAAAACTGTTTTTT	CASRDRGNEKLFF
TRBJ1-3	NA	TRBV30	NA	TGTGCCTGGAGTCCGTCGTATGCGCAGGGGTCCCTCTCTGGAAACACCATATATTTT	CAWSPSYAQGSLSGNTIYF
TRBJ1-4	NA	TRBV27	NA	TGTGCCAGCAGCATCCAGGGAGGGGATGAAAAACTGTTTTTT	CASSIQGGDEKLFF
TRBJ2-1	NA	TRBV5-6	TRBD2	TGTGCCAGCAGCCTGGGACTAGGGGACAATGAGCAGTTCTTC	CASSLGLGDNEQFF
TRBJ2-1	once	TRBV6-5	NA	TGTGCCAGCACAGGTCCCGACAATGAGCAGTTCTTC	CASTGPDNEQFF
TRBJ1-3	NA	TRBV15	NA	TGTGCCACTACAGCCCTCCCCCCACAAATCTCTGGAAACACCATATATTTT	CATTALPPQISGNTIYF
TRBJ2-7	NA	TRBV7-9	NA	TGTGCCAGCAGCTTAGAACACAGAGCCTACGAGCAGTACTTC	CASSLEHRAYEQYF
TRBJ1-5	NA	TRBV19	NA	TGTGCCAGTAATCCAGGACTGAACAATCAGCCCCAGCATTTT	CASNPGLNNQPQHF
TRBJ1-5	NA	TRBV9	NA	TGTGCCAGCGGGGCGGGGGCTCAGCCCCAGCATTTT	CASGAGAQPQHF
TRBJ2-5	NA	TRBV6-1	TRBD1	TGTGCCAGCAGTGAAGTGGGGACAGGGGAAGAGACCCAGTACTTC	CASSEVGTGEETQYF
TRBJ2-7	NA	TRBV30	TRBD1	TGTGCCTGGAGCCCTTGGGACAGGGGGTACGAGCAGTACTTC	CAWSPWDRGYEQYF
TRBJ2-5	NA	TRBV29-1	NA	TGCAGCGTTGAAACTGGAGGGACGGGGACCCAGTACTTC	CSVETGGTGTQYF
TRBJ2-7	once	TRBV5-1	NA	TGCGCCAGCAGCTTCGGGGACACCTACTACGAGCAGTACTTC	CASSFGDTYYEQYF
TRBJ2-7	NA	TRBV7-8	NA	TGTGCCAGCAGCTTGTACGGTTCCTACGAGCAGTACTTC	CASSLYGSYEQYF